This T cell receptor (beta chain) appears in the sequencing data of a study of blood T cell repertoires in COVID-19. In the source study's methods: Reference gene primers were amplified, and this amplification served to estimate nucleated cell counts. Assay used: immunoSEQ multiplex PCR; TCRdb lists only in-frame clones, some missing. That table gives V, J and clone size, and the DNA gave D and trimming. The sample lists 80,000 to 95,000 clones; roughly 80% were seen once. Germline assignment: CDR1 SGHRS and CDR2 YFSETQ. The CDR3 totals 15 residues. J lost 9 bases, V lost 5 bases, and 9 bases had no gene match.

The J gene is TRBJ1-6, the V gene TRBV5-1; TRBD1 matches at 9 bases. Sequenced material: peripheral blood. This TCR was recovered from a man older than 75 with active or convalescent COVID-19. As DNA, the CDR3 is TGCGCCAGCAGTTGGGGACAGGGAATTGGTTCACCCCTCCACTTT. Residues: CASSWGQGIGSPLHF.